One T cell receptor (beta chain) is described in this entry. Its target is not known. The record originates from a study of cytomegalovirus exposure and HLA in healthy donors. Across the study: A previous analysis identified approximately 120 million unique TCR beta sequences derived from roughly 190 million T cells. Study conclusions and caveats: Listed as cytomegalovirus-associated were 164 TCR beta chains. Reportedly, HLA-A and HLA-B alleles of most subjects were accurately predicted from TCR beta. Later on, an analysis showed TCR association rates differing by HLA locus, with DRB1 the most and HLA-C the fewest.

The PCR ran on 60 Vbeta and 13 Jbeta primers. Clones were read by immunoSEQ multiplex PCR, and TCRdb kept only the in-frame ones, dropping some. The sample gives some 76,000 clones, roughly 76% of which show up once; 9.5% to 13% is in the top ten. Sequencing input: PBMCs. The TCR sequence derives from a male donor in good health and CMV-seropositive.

The CDR3 bases are TGTGCCAGCAGCGTCCGGACAGGGGTCATTAGCAATCAGCCCCAGCATTTT. Translating gives CASSVRTGVISNQPQHF. The chain is built from TRBV28 and TRBJ1-5; the match to TRBD1 covers 9 bases. Germline CDR1 is MDHEN and CDR2 is SYDVKM. The V and J ends lost 6 bases and 0 bases, in that order; junction bases with no gene match: 9. This CDR3 is built from 17 residues.